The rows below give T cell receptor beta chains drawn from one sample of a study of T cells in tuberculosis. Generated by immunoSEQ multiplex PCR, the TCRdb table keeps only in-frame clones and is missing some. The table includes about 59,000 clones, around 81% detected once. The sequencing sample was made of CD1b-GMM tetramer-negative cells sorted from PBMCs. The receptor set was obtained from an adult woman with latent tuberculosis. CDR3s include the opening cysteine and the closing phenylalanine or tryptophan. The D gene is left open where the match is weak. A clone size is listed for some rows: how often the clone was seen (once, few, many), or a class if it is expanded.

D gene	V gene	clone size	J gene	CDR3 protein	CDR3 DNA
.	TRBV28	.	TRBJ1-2	CASTPALAGGGYTF	TGTGCCAGCACCCCAGCCCTTGCGGGGGGGGGCTACACCTTC
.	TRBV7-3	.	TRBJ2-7	CASSDTGTYEQYF	TGTGCCAGCAGCGACACAGGGACCTACGAGCAGTACTTC
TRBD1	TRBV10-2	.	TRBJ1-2	CASSGGQLDGYTF	TGCGCCAGCAGTGGGGGACAGTTGGACGGCTACACCTTC
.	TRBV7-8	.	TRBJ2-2	CASSWPRGSGELFF	TGTGCCAGCAGCTGGCCACGGGGGAGCGGGGAGCTGTTTTTT
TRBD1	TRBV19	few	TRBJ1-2	CASSSSGQGLSRYGYTF	TGTGCCAGTAGTAGTTCAGGACAGGGGCTGTCACGGTATGGCTACACCTTC
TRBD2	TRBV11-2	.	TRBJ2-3	CASSTGLAYTQYF	TGTGCCAGCAGCACGGGACTAGCTTATACGCAGTATTTT
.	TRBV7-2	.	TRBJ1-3	CASSPGYGNTIYF	TGTGCCAGCAGCCCAGGGTACGGAAACACCATATATTTT
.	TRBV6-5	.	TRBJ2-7	CASSERGEQYF	TGTGCCAGCAGTGAAAGGGGGGAGCAGTACTTC
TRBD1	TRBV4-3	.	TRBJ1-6	CASSQDRTGVGNSPLHF	TGCGCCAGCAGCCAAGATAGGACAGGGGTAGGGAATTCACCCCTCCACTTT
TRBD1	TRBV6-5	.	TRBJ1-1	CASSYTALTGETEAFF	TGTGCCAGCAGTTACACCGCGCTGACAGGGGAGACTGAAGCTTTCTTT
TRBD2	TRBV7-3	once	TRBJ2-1	CASSPRGAYNEQFF	TGTGCCAGCAGCCCCCGGGGGGCCTACAATGAGCAGTTCTTC
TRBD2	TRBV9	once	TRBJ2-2	CASSVGLAGANTGELFF	TGTGCCAGCAGCGTAGGGCTAGCGGGGGCCAACACCGGGGAGCTGTTTTTT
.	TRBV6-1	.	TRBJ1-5	CASSPRGKGNQPQHF	TGTGCCAGCAGTCCGAGAGGGAAGGGCAATCAGCCCCAGCATTTT
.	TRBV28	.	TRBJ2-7	CASSLSLRGISYEQYF	TGTGCCAGCAGTTTGTCGCTCAGGGGAATCAGCTACGAGCAGTACTTC
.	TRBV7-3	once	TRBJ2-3	CASSLVGTDTQYF	TGTGCCAGCAGCTTAGTAGGCACAGATACGCAGTATTTT
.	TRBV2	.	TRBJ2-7	CASTSVMGQWAYEQYF	TGTGCCAGCACCTCAGTAATGGGACAATGGGCCTACGAGCAGTACTTC
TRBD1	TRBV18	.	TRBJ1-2	CASSPGQGLYGYTF	TGTGCCAGCTCACCGGGACAGGGACTCTATGGCTACACCTTC